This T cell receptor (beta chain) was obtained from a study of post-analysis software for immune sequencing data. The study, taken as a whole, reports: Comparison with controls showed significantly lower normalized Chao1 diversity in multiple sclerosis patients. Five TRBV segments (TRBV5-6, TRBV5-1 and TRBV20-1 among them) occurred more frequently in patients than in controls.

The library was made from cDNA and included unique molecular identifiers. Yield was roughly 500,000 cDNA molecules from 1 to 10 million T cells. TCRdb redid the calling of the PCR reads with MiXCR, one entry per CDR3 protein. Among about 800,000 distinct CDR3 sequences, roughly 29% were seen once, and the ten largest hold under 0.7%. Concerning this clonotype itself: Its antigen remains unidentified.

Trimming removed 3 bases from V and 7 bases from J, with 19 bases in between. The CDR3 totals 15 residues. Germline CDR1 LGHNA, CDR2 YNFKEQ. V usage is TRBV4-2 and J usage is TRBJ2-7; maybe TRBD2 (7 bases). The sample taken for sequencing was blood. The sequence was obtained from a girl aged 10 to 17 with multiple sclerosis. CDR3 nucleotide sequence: TGTGCCAGCAGCCACTTACTACGGGGGGACAATGAGCAGTACTTC. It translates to CASSHLLRGDNEQYF.